The sequence of this T cell receptor beta chain was determined in a study of T cell repertoires in cytomegalovirus infection. About the study: Shared public TCR beta signatures pointed to both CMV infection and a matching HLA type.

Study-wide results and limits: Of the TCR beta families, the public ones yielded a cumulative frequency that identified carriers of CMV plus the relevant HLA. It was HLA-C-restricted CMV-specific TCR beta clonotypes that dominated the response ex vivo.

V lost 2 bases to trimming and J lost 10 bases, with 10 bases between them. The CDR3 is 12 amino acids. CDR1 and CDR2 from the germline V gene are SGHTA and FQGTGA. This clonotype has a count of ten or more. Its antigen is currently unknown. TCRdb itself ran the reads through MiXCR, one entry per CDR3 protein. The table lists over 450,000 distinct CDR3 sequences, about 11% of them singletons. Sequencing used PBMCs. The chain has TRBV7-3 and TRBJ2-3, with D perhaps TRBD2 (5 bases). The TCR comes from a human donor in good health (CMV status not recorded). Some clones in this sample may be carry-over from other donors' samples. The CDR3 nucleotides are TGTGCCAGCAGCTTACCTCGGGGTGCGCAGTATTTT. Protein sequence: CASSLPRGAQYF.